This T cell receptor beta chain was captured in a study of shared clonotypes between healthy human individuals. The CDR3 has 16 residues. CDR1 is SGHRS and CDR2 is YFSETQ in the germline V gene. V was cut by 3 bases and J by 1 base, with 15 bases left in between. Healthy adults negative for HIV, lacking recent acute infections or vaccinations, served as donors. As for this clone: Its target is not known.

General study findings and limits: Donor clonotype sharing was expected to depend on sequencing depth. Rarefaction indicated that sorted-subset sequencing remained incomplete although depth was large. The small donor group covered limited genetic and exposure diversity.

The protocol was immunoSEQ multiplex PCR, while the TCRdb copy is restricted to in-frame clones and leaves out a portion. The table lists hundreds of thousands of clones, roughly 70% of them singletons. The V call is TRBV5-1, the J call TRBJ2-3; D is possibly TRBD1 (6 bases). The receptor's source is a woman aged 25 to 39 in good health. The sample consisted of memory CD4+ T cells sorted from blood. As for subset: CD45RA-negative fraction. CDR3 sequence reads: CASSSLTGFGTDTQYF. The CDR3 coding sequence is TGCGCCAGCAGCTCCCTAACAGGGTTTGGCACAGATACGCAGTATTTT.